This T cell receptor (beta chain) was found in a study of cytomegalovirus exposure and HLA in healthy donors. Study findings and constraints: TCR beta chains numbering 150 to 200 were designated cytomegalovirus-associated. Reported performance of the classifier showed diagnosis of cytomegalovirus status with high specificity and sensitivity.

This PCR relied on a set of 60 Vbeta primers and 13 Jbeta primers. Profiled with immunoSEQ multiplex PCR; TCRdb holds only in-frame clones, not every one. Among about 160,000 clones listed, roughly 88% were seen once. A remark on this clone: The target antigen is unknown. Distinct nucleotide sequences in the sample also encode this CDR3.

V trimming: 2 bases; J trimming: 3 bases; junction bases outside the gene matches: 4. CDR1 and CDR2 from the germline V gene are SGHTA and FQGNSA. This CDR3 has 16 residues. The sample was PBMCs. The chain uses TRBV7-2 and TRBJ2-3; the match to TRBD2 covers 11 bases. The sequence derives from a boy under 10 years old in good health and CMV-seronegative. CDR3 sequence (DNA): TGTGCCAGCAGCTTATTAGCGGGAGGGAGTACAGATACGCAGTATTTT. Encoded protein: CASSLLAGGSTDTQYF.